The 20 T cell receptor beta chains listed next were all sequenced from one sample in a study of T cell changes during pregnancy in multiple sclerosis (dated by TCRdb to between 2019 and 2020). Library prep was done by the immunoSEQ multiplex PCR assay. The table was pulled from immuneACCESS by TCRdb, which kept in-frame rearrangements only. Such tables lose some clones; where checked, under half of the loss comes from unresolved V genes, and the rest has no known cause. This sample is represented by about 24,000 clones; approximately 90% of them were singletons. The top ten clonotypes cover 0.65% to 0.85% of the sample. Sequencing was performed on CD4+ T cells from peripheral blood mononuclear cells, taken in the first trimester of pregnancy. The receptors were sampled from a female donor in good health, enrolled as a control in a pregnancy study.

The genes are TRBV5-1 and TRBJ1-6; tentative D call: TRBD1 (5 bases). The CDR3 is made up of 15 amino acids. Trimming took off 4 bases at V and 9 bases at J, with 17 bases between the two ends. Per germline, CDR1 SGHRS and CDR2 YFSETQ. CDR3 in DNA: TGCGCCAGCAGCAGGGACGGATACGGGGGTTCACCCCTCCACTTT. Translating gives CASSRDGYGGSPLHF.

V usage is TRBV27 and J usage is TRBJ2-7; 15 bases map to TRBD2. This CDR3 is built from 15 residues. J was trimmed by 4 bases and V by 6 bases; bases with no gene match: 4. Germline assignment: CDR1 MNHEY and CDR2 SMNVEV (reference sequence). DNA for the CDR3: TGTGCCAGCAGAGGACTAGCGGGAGGGCCGTACGAGCAGTACTTC. Protein sequence: CASRGLAGGPYEQYF.

The V call is TRBV5-8, the J call TRBJ1-1, with TRBD1 as a possible D gene (6 bases). Trimming cost V 4 bases and J 1 base, with 14 bases left between them. The CDR3 consists of 15 residues. The germline gives CDR1 SGHTS, CDR2 YDEGEE. The CDR3 protein is CASSEWGLPNTEAFF. In DNA, the CDR3 is TGTGCCAGCAGCGAGTGGGGGCTGCCGAACACTGAAGCTTTCTTT.

The V call is TRBV5-1, the J call TRBJ1-2; 7 bases map to TRBD1. The length of the CDR3 is 17 residues. The germline V gene has CDR1 SGHRS and CDR2 YFSETQ. V trimming: 6 bases; J trimming: 0 bases; junction bases outside the gene matches: 14. This chain's CDR3 is CASTNRDSRTSNYGYTF. Written as DNA, the CDR3 is TGCGCCAGCACTAATCGGGACAGTAGGACCTCTAACTATGGCTACACCTTC. The complete variable domain, with remaining parts taken from reference TRBV5-1 and TRBJ1-2, reads KAGVTQTPRYLIKTRGQQVTLSCSPISGHRSVSWYQQTPGQGLQFLFEYFSETQRNKGNFPGRFSGRQFSNSRSEMNVSTLELGDSALYLCASTNRDSRTSNYGYTFGSGTRLTVV.

The chain couples TRBV30 to TRBJ2-3; 7 bases fit TRBD2. Trimming cost V 2 bases and J 0 bases; bases outside gene matches: 11. The CDR3 covers 17 residues. CDR1 is GTSNPN, CDR2 SVGIG, per germline (reference sequence). The CDR3: CAWSTAWGGVSTDTQYF. CDR3 nucleotides: TGTGCCTGGAGTACCGCATGGGGGGGGGTTAGCACAGATACGCAGTATTTT.

The chain recombines TRBV5-1 with TRBJ2-3; 10 nucleotides line up with TRBD2. The CDR3 consists of 17 residues. The germline V gene has CDR1 SGHRS and CDR2 YFSETQ. Losses at the gene ends were 4 bases for V and 6 bases for J; bases not matched to a gene: 14. The chain's CDR3 is CASSPTLTSGVADTQYF. The CDR3 DNA reads as TGCGCCAGCAGCCCTACACTTACTAGCGGGGTGGCGGATACGCAGTATTTT. The full variable domain, rest sourced from reference TRBV5-1 and TRBJ2-3, is KAGVTQTPRYLIKTRGQQVTLSCSPISGHRSVSWYQQTPGQGLQFLFEYFSETQRNKGNFPGRFSGRQFSNSRSEMNVSTLELGDSALYLCASSPTLTSGVADTQYFGPGTRLTVL.

The chain combines TRBV5-1 with TRBJ2-7; TRBD2 matches 9 bases. Germline CDR1 reads SGHRS; CDR2 reads YFSETQ. The CDR3 length is 17 residues. J lost 1 base, V lost 1 base, and 9 bases had no gene match. The CDR3 DNA reads as TGCGCCAGCAGCTTGACTAGCGGGCGGTTATTATCCTACGAGCAGTACTTC. Translation: CASSLTSGRLLSYEQYF.

The rearrangement joins TRBV9 to TRBJ1-4; 9 bases agree with TRBD1. The germline gives CDR1 SGDLS, CDR2 YYNGEE. The CDR3 runs to 15 residues. Losses at the gene ends were 3 bases for V and 8 bases for J; bases not matched to a gene: 8. The CDR3 coding sequence is TGTGCCAGCAGCGGTGGTAGGACAGGGGCCGAAAAACTGTTTTTT. It yields the protein CASSGGRTGAEKLFF.

This chain connects TRBV27 to TRBJ1-5, with D possibly being TRBD1 (5 bases). Germline V gene data show CDR1 as MNHEY and CDR2 as SMNVEV (reference sequence). This CDR3 spans 15 amino acids. V lost 2 bases to trimming and J lost 2 bases, with 10 bases between them. The CDR3 is CASSLKGKGNQPQHF. The CDR3 coding sequence is TGTGCCAGCAGTTTAAAGGGGAAAGGCAATCAGCCCCAGCATTTT.

This clone has just one count. The V and J genes are TRBV9 and TRBJ2-1, with D perhaps TRBD1 (6 bases). Trimming shortened V by 7 bases and J by 10 bases, and 24 bases separated the two germline ends. Per germline, CDR1 SGDLS and CDR2 YYNGEE. This CDR3 is 15 amino acids long. CDR3 bases: TGTGCCAGCGCCGTGGCAACCGGAACGGGACAAGAGCAGTTCTTC. Translation gives CASAVATGTGQEQFF.

The chain has TRBV5-1 and TRBJ1-1; D possibly corresponds to TRBD1 (5 bases). Germline lookup yields CDR1 SGHRS and CDR2 YFSETQ. The V end was cut by 0 bases, the J end by 0 bases, with 12 bases between. The CDR3 extends over 16 amino acids. The CDR3 loop is CASSLATVQMNTEAFF. The CDR3, as DNA: TGCGCCAGCAGCTTGGCGACAGTCCAGATGAACACTGAAGCTTTCTTT.

The chain combines TRBV5-1 with TRBJ2-3; 8 bases fit TRBD2. Germline V gene lookup returns CDR1 SGHRS and CDR2 YFSETQ. With V trimmed by 7 bases and J by 2 bases, 6 bases remained unmatched. This CDR3 has 14 amino acids. The CDR3 loop is CASHPGGATDTQYF. The CDR3, as DNA: TGCGCCAGCCACCCCGGGGGGGCCACAGATACGCAGTATTTT.

V is TRBV11-2 and J is TRBJ2-1; 8 positions agree with TRBD2. Germline assignment: CDR1 SGHAT and CDR2 FQNNGV. Trimming at V came to 7 bases and at J to 0 bases, leaving 11 bases not matched to a gene. The length of the CDR3 is 17 residues. CDR3 loop: CASTRASGTSSYNEQFF. The DNA of the CDR3 is TGTGCCAGCACTCGTGCCTCGGGGACTAGCTCCTACAATGAGCAGTTCTTC.

This clone was detected only once. V is TRBV10-3 and J is TRBJ2-2; 9 bases agree with TRBD1. The junction had 6 bases not matched to a gene; V was cut back by 7 bases and J by 6 bases. The CDR3 covers 14 residues. Germline V lookup: CDR1 ENHRY, CDR2 SYGVKD. The CDR3 loop is CAINEQGAPGELFF. DNA for the CDR3: TGTGCCATCAACGAACAGGGGGCTCCCGGGGAGCTGTTTTTT.

The rearrangement uses TRBV14 and TRBJ1-5; D not resolved. The V end lost 0 bases, the J end lost 5 bases, and 11 bases lay between the germline ends. This CDR3 region has 15 residues. The germline V gene encodes CDR1 SGHDN and CDR2 FVKESK. The CDR3 DNA is TGTGCCAGCAGCCAAGATACCGGGTTGCATCAGCCCCAGCATTTT. Amino acids: CASSQDTGLHQPQHF. Full variable domain (remainder filled in from reference TRBV14 and TRBJ1-5): EAGVTQFPSHSVIEKGQTVTLRCDPISGHDNLYWYRRVMGKEIKFLLHFVKESKQDESGMPNNRFLAERTGGTYSTLKVQPAELEDSGVYFCASSQDTGLHQPQHFGDGTRLSIL.

The rearrangement uses TRBV5-1 and TRBJ2-3, with 10 bases fitting TRBD2. The CDR3 has 16 amino acids. Unmatched junction bases numbered 4, after V lost 0 bases and J lost 3 bases. Germline CDR1 is SGHRS and CDR2 is YFSETQ. The CDR3 bases are TGCGCCAGCAGCTTGGTTAGCGGGGGGCCGACAGATACGCAGTATTTT. Translation gives CASSLVSGGPTDTQYF.

The chain has TRBV5-1 and TRBJ2-3; TRBD2 might be the D (5 bases). The CDR3 is 15 residues long. Trimming cost V 0 bases and J 2 bases, with 10 bases left between them. Per germline, CDR1 SGHRS and CDR2 YFSETQ. CDR3 region: CASSLESGHTDTQYF. The CDR3 DNA sequence: TGCGCCAGCAGCTTGGAAAGCGGTCACACAGATACGCAGTATTTT.

The chain couples TRBV12-5 to TRBJ2-5; a weak D match, TRBD1 (5 bases). The V gene's germline CDR1 is LGHNT and CDR2 FRNRAP. Trimming took off 4 bases at V and 2 bases at J, with 23 bases between the two ends. The CDR3 runs to 18 residues. CDR3 nucleotides: TGTGCTAGTGGTTCCCTCGCCGCGCAGGGCTATGGGCAAGAGACCCAGTACTTC. This encodes CASGSLAAQGYGQETQYF.

V usage is TRBV7-9 and J usage is TRBJ1-5; maybe TRBD1 (6 bases). CDR3 length: 14 residues. From germline, CDR1 is SEHNR and CDR2 FQNEAQ (reference sequence). The V end lost 5 bases, the J end lost 7 bases, and 15 bases lay between the germline ends. The CDR3 protein is CASSAQGGGQPQHF. The CDR3 DNA is TGTGCCAGCAGCGCACAGGGCGGGGGACAGCCCCAGCATTTT.

This chain uses TRBV2 with TRBJ1-1; D is undetermined. Germline V gene lookup returns CDR1 SNHLY and CDR2 FYNNEI. This CDR3 has 11 residues. Trimming removed 8 bases from V and 3 bases from J, with 7 bases in between. The DNA for the CDR3 is TGTGCCAGCGGGGAGGACACTGAAGCTTTCTTT. Its protein is CASGEDTEAFF. The full variable domain, in which reference TRBV2 and TRBJ1-1 provide the parts outside the CDR3, is EPEVTQTPSHQVTQMGQEVILRCVPISNHLYFYWYRQILGQKVEFLVSFYNNEISEKSEIFDDQFSVERPDGSNFTLKIRSTKLEDSAMYFCASGEDTEAFFGQGTRLTVV.